Presented here are 26 T cell receptor beta chains from one specimen sequenced in a study of T cells in Graves' hyperthyroidism and ophthalmopathy. Amplified regions were TCR beta CDR3 sequences from RNA transcripts. A first-round RT-PCR of the TCR CDR3 used the HTBI primer set. In TCRdb, the multiplex PCR reads were re-called with MiXCR into one record per CDR3 protein. The sample has about 250,000 distinct CDR3 sequences; 20% to 25% are singletons. The sequencing input was blood. The receptors derive from a man between 25 and 39 years old with Graves' ophthalmopathy.

This clonotype was counted a few times. The genes are TRBV20-1 and TRBJ2-7, with 10 bases aligning to TRBD2. The V and J ends lost 1 base and 5 bases, in that order; junction bases with no gene match: 14. CDR1 and CDR2 (germline): DFQATT, SNEGSKA (reference sequence). The CDR3 is 17 amino acids. The CDR3 DNA is TGCAGTGCTAGAGCCCGTTGGGGGGCTAGCGGGAGCCACGAGCAGTACTTC. Translating gives CSARARWGASGSHEQYF.

This clonotype was recorded at least ten times. The CDR3 DNA reads TGTGCCAGCAGTCCGACAAGGGAAGGGAAAGAGACCCAGTACTTC. Translation gives CASSPTREGKETQYF. V gene TRBV12-3 or TRBV12-4 combines with J gene TRBJ2-5; D unclear. V lost 5 bases and J 3 bases, leaving 16 bases between the germline ends. The CDR3 totals 15 residues.

V usage is TRBV6-5 and J usage is TRBJ2-7; either TRBD1 or TRBD2 may fit D (5 bases each). V was cut by 0 bases and J by 5 bases, with 14 bases left in between. Germline lookup yields CDR1 MNHEY and CDR2 SVGAGI. The CDR3 spans 15 residues. The CDR3 is CASSYSGTSTNEQYF. CDR3 in DNA: TGTGCCAGCAGTTACTCGGGGACGTCCACGAACGAGCAGTACTTC.

This clonotype has at least ten counts. The chain combines TRBV5-6 with TRBJ1-4, with a tentative D call TRBD1 (5 bases). Germline CDR1 is SGHDT and CDR2 is YYEEEE. V was cut by 3 bases and J by 1 base, with 10 bases left in between. The CDR3 length is 15 residues. CDR3 sequence (DNA): TGTGCCAGCAGCTGGAGGGGAGGAACTAATGAAAAACTGTTTTTT. Its translation is CASSWRGGTNEKLFF.

The chain uses TRBV7-3 and TRBJ2-1; 8 nucleotides line up with TRBD2. With V trimmed by 1 base and J by 7 bases, 6 bases remained unmatched. Germline V gene sequence: CDR1 SGHTA, CDR2 FQGTGA. The CDR3 loop spans 15 amino acids. For the CDR3, the DNA is TGTGCCAGCAGCTTAATCACTAGCGGTAAAAATGAGCAGTTCTTC. This sequence encodes CASSLITSGKNEQFF.

This clonotype was counted a few times. The genes are TRBV7-9 and TRBJ2-7; tentative D call: TRBD1 (5 bases). The CDR3 spans 14 residues. The germline V gene encodes CDR1 SEHNR and CDR2 FQNEAQ (reference sequence). V lost 0 bases and J lost 5, with 11 bases in between. The CDR3 nucleotides read TGTGCCAGCAGCTTAGCTAATCAGGGCCACGAGCAGTACTTC. Its translation is CASSLANQGHEQYF.

The rearrangement joins TRBV24-1 to TRBJ2-3; D not resolved. Germline V gene sequence: CDR1 KGHDR, CDR2 SFDVKD. V lost 4 bases, J lost 6 bases, and 4 bases lay in between. There are 11 residues in the CDR3. Here the CDR3 reads CATSERDTQYF. The CDR3 DNA is TGTGCCACCAGTGAACGGGATACGCAGTATTTT.

V is TRBV7-2 and J is TRBJ2-3; D is uncertain. The J call may be in error: the DNA end matches TRBJ1-5 better. CDR3 length: 13 amino acids. The germline CDR1 and CDR2 sequences are SGHTA and FQGNSA. CDR3 sequence: CASSLAILEAQHF. CDR3 DNA: TGTGCCAGCAGCTTAGCGATTCTGGAGGCGCAGCATTTT.

This clonotype was detected many times. The V call is TRBV30, the J call TRBJ2-1; D ambiguous. The CDR3 has 12 amino acids. The V gene lost 0 bases and the J gene lost 9 bases, with 9 bases spanning the gap. CDR1 and CDR2 from the germline V gene are GTSNPN and SVGIG (reference sequence). The CDR3 loop is CAWSVGYGEQFF. Here the CDR3 DNA reads TGTGCCTGGAGTGTAGGTTACGGTGAGCAGTTCTTC.

This clonotype was counted ten times or more. The chain has TRBV11-2 and TRBJ2-7, with D tentatively TRBD1 (5 bases). The length of the CDR3 is 16 residues. The V end lost 1 base, the J end lost 4 bases, and 17 bases lay between the germline ends. Germline V CDR1 and CDR2: SGHAT, FQNNGV. CDR3 residues: CASSLGFIRARYEQYF. In nucleotides, the CDR3 is TGTGCCAGCAGCTTAGGCTTCATCAGGGCAAGATACGAGCAGTACTTC.

This chain connects TRBV28 to TRBJ1-2; maybe TRBD1 (6 bases). V was clipped by 6 bases and J by 3 bases, with 14 bases between them. CDR1 and CDR2 from the germline V gene are MDHEN and SYDVKM. There are 14 residues in the CDR3. The CDR3 loop reads CASSRRGAYYGYTF. The DNA of the CDR3 is TGTGCCAGCAGCCGACGGGGGGCCTACTATGGCTACACCTTC.

Many counts were recorded for this clonotype. The chain combines TRBV11-3 with TRBJ2-5; the match to TRBD2 covers 7 bases. The CDR3 length is 17 residues. The V gene end was trimmed by 2 bases and the J gene end by 4 bases; junction bases not matched to a gene: 13. From germline, CDR1 is SGHNT and CDR2 YENEEA. The CDR3 here is CASSLRDGAGEAETQYF. CDR3 coding DNA: TGTGCCAGCAGCTTACGCGACGGGGCGGGAGAGGCAGAGACCCAGTACTTC.

This clonotype was observed a few times. The chain links TRBV29-1 to TRBJ2-3; 7 bases agree with TRBD2. After removal of 5 bases from V and 4 bases from J, the junction contained 9 bases not matched to a gene. In germline, CDR1 is SQVTM, CDR2 ANQGSEA. This CDR3 comprises 14 residues. CDR3 sequence reads: CSVFLADSPDTQYF. In DNA form, the CDR3 reads TGCAGCGTTTTCCTAGCGGATAGTCCAGATACGCAGTATTTT.

The sample holds many counts of this clonotype. The rearrangement uses TRBV20-1 and TRBJ2-1; 8 bases agree with TRBD2. V shed 1 base and J 4 bases; nucleotides not matched to a gene: 3. The CDR3 has 14 residues. Germline V gene lookup returns CDR1 DFQATT and CDR2 SNEGSKA (reference sequence). CDR3 bases: TGCAGTGCTAGAGTTATAGCGGGGTACAATGAGCAGTTCTTC. It specifies CSARVIAGYNEQFF.

This clonotype was picked up a small number of times. A much larger clonotype is one base distant, so this may be a read error. CDR3 amino acids: CAWSLVSKARTEAFF. The CDR3 bases are TGTGCCTGGAGTTTGGTGAGCAAGGCTAGGACTGAAGCTTTCTTT. The chain is built from TRBV30 and TRBJ1-1; D is unclear. Germline V gives CDR1 GTSNPN, CDR2 SVGIG (reference sequence). The CDR3 is made up of 15 amino acids. Trimming took off 2 bases at V and 5 bases at J, with 18 bases between the two ends.

The chain links TRBV27 to TRBJ2-1; 7 nucleotides align to TRBD1. The CDR3 runs to 13 residues. V was pared by 7 bases and J by 7 bases, with 7 bases of the junction left unmatched. CDR1 and CDR2 (germline): MNHEY, SMNVEV (reference sequence). CDR3 region: CASTLGGQNEQFF. CDR3 sequence (DNA): TGTGCCAGCACCTTAGGGGGACAGAATGAGCAGTTCTTC.

The CDR3 DNA reads as TGTGCCAGCTCGCCAGAGGTACCTAATGAAAAACTGTTTTTT. Its protein is CASSPEVPNEKLFF. The chain carries TRBV6-1 and TRBJ1-4, with unresolved D. The CDR3 sequence is 14 residues long. The ends were cut back, 8 bases at V and 3 bases at J, with 13 bases in the middle. Germline lookup yields CDR1 MNHNS and CDR2 SASEGT.

CDR3 bases: TGCGCCAGCAGTGGAGAGCGGGGCGGCTCCTACAATGAGCAGTTCTTC. Amino acid sequence: CASSGERGGSYNEQFF. The V gene is TRBV10-1, the J gene TRBJ2-1, with 7 bases aligning to TRBD2. The CDR3 extends over 16 amino acids. V trimming: 4 bases; J trimming: 0 bases; junction bases outside the gene matches: 6. Germline V gives CDR1 WNHNN, CDR2 SYGVQD (reference sequence).

This clonotype was observed many times. The rearrangement joins TRBV20-1 to TRBJ2-7, with TRBD2 matching over 13 bases. Germline CDR1 and CDR2: DFQATT and SNEGSKA (reference sequence). This CDR3 spans 17 amino acids. V shed 2 bases and J 3 bases; nucleotides not matched to a gene: 10. CDR3 residues: CSARPILTSGRYYEQYF. CDR3 coding DNA: TGCAGTGCTAGACCAATATTGACTAGCGGGAGGTACTACGAGCAGTACTTC.

This chain connects TRBV18 to TRBJ2-2; TRBD2 is a possible D gene (6 bases). There are 15 residues in the CDR3. Looked up from germline, CDR1 is KGHSH and CDR2 is LQKENI. V gave up 4 bases and J gave up 0 bases, with 9 bases separating them. CDR3 DNA sequence: TGTGCCAGCTCACGGGACTTGGCGAACACCGGGGAGCTGTTTTTT. Protein product: CASSRDLANTGELFF.

This chain links TRBV6-9 with TRBJ2-7; D remains ambiguous. Looked up from germline, CDR1 is MNHGY and CDR2 is SVAAGI. The length of the CDR3 is 15 residues. Trimming took 3 bases from V and 0 from J, leaving 12 bases between them. The CDR3 here is CASSYLQPSSYEQYF. The DNA for the CDR3 is TGTGCCAGCAGTTACTTACAACCAAGCTCCTACGAGCAGTACTTC.

This clonotype was counted ten times or more. The chain employs TRBV7-9 and TRBJ1-2; D may be TRBD1 (6 bases). The CDR3 spans 15 residues. Trimming stripped 1 base from V and 1 base from J, with 10 bases between. Germline CDR1 SEHNR, CDR2 FQNEAQ (reference sequence). CDR3 DNA sequence: TGTGCCAGCAGCTTAGAGGACAGCCTTAACTATGGCTACACCTTC. Encoded protein: CASSLEDSLNYGYTF.

This clonotype was seen repeatedly, ten times or more. The V gene is TRBV6-6, the J gene TRBJ1-1; D is perhaps TRBD1 (6 bases). CDR1 is MNHNY and CDR2 is SVGAGI in the germline V gene (reference sequence). The CDR3 has 16 residues. Trimming took 0 bases from V and 3 from J, leaving 14 bases between them. The CDR3 DNA is TGTGCCAGCAGTTACTCCGGGACAACGAAGTACACTGAAGCTTTCTTT. This gives the protein CASSYSGTTKYTEAFF.

In DNA form, the CDR3 reads TGCGCCAGCAGCCCCACTAGAATCTCCTACGAGCAGTACTTC. Its translation: CASSPTRISYEQYF. This chain joins TRBV5-1 and TRBJ2-7, with a tentative D call TRBD2 (5 bases). The CDR3 totals 14 residues. Looked up from germline, CDR1 is SGHRS and CDR2 is YFSETQ. Trimming took off 4 bases at V and 0 bases at J, with 11 bases between the two ends.

This clonotype appeared many times. This rearrangement joins TRBV12-3 or TRBV12-4 to TRBJ1-2, with D possibly matching TRBD1 (6 bases). Trimming shortened V by 2 bases and J by 9 bases, and 16 bases separated the two germline ends. The CDR3 spans 14 residues. The DNA for the CDR3 is TGTGCCAGCAGTTTATCCCAGGGGCGCGTTAGCTACACCTTC. Its translation is CASSLSQGRVSYTF.

This clonotype occurred many times. Here the CDR3 reads CASSILAGVYNEQFF. In nucleotides, the CDR3 is TGTGCCAGCAGCATACTAGCGGGAGTTTACAATGAGCAGTTCTTC. The V call is TRBV11-3, the J call TRBJ2-1; 11 positions match TRBD2. Unmatched junction bases numbered 4, after V lost 5 bases and J lost 4 bases. This CDR3 region has 15 residues. Germline V gene sequence: CDR1 SGHNT, CDR2 YENEEA. The full variable domain, its missing parts supplied by reference TRBV11-3 and TRBJ2-1, is EAGVVQSPRYKIIEKKQPVAFWCNPISGHNTLYWYLQNLGQGPELLIRYENEEAVDDSQLPKDRFSAERLKGVDSTLKIQPAELGDSAVYLCASSILAGVYNEQFFGPGTRLTVL.